This passage covers 20 T cell receptor beta chains from one sample sequenced in a study of cytomegalovirus exposure and HLA in healthy donors. The study ran its PCR with 60 Vbeta and 13 Jbeta primers. The method was immunoSEQ multiplex PCR; TCRdb's version includes in-frame clones alone and lacks a portion of them. The sample has around 280,000 clones, about 90% seen once. The material sequenced was PBMCs. The receptors derive from a woman between 18 and 29 years old in good health and CMV-seronegative.

The V and J genes are TRBV6-5 and TRBJ1-1; 10 bases fit TRBD1. V lost 2 bases and J lost 10; bases outside the gene matches: 7. The germline gives CDR1 MNHEY, CDR2 SVGAGI. The CDR3 has 14 amino acids. The CDR3 loop is CASSYETGGRGAFF. The CDR3 bases are TGTGCCAGCAGTTACGAGACAGGGGGCAGGGGAGCTTTCTTT.

A note on this clone: The junction departs from germline at one end; a sequencing error may be responsible. The CDR3, as DNA: TGTTCCAGCACCCCTGGGGGAGGTGGTTCACCCCTCCACTTT. This translates into CSSTPGGGGSPLHF. The chain has TRBV7-9 and TRBJ1-6, with a tentative D call TRBD1 (5 bases). Per germline, CDR1 SEHNR and CDR2 FQNEAQ (reference sequence). This CDR3 spans 14 amino acids.

As for this clone: At the DNA level, this CDR3 is encoded by other sequences in the same sample as well. V usage is TRBV9 and J usage is TRBJ1-5; unclear D gene. The CDR3 runs 13 residues. Trimming removed 0 bases from V and 3 bases from J, with 4 bases in between. Germline CDR1 reads SGDLS; CDR2 reads YYNGEE. CDR3 in DNA: TGTGCCAGCAGCGTAGGGCTCAATCAGCCCCAGCATTTT. This codes for CASSVGLNQPQHF. The full variable domain, with the rest looked up from reference TRBV9 and TRBJ1-5, is DSGVTQTPKHLITATGQRVTLRCSPRSGDLSVYWYQQSLDQGLQFLIQYYNGEERAKGNILERFSAQQFPDLHSELNLSSLELGDSALYFCASSVGLNQPQHFGDGTRLSIL.

The chain carries TRBV6-5 and TRBJ2-7, with 8 nucleotides matching TRBD1. Germline CDR1 MNHEY, CDR2 SVGAGI. V was clipped by 6 bases and J by 4 bases; unmatched bases: 11. This CDR3 comprises 15 residues. The CDR3 protein is CASSYGTGWVYEQYF. For the CDR3, the DNA is TGTGCCAGCAGCTATGGGACAGGCTGGGTATACGAGCAGTACTTC.

The chain links TRBV5-1 to TRBJ2-7, with a possible D match to TRBD1 (5 bases). Trimming stripped 2 bases from V and 0 bases from J, with 15 bases between. The germline V gene encodes CDR1 SGHRS and CDR2 YFSETQ. This CDR3 has 16 amino acids. This chain's CDR3 is CASSFRSQVSSYEQYF. The CDR3 DNA is TGCGCCAGCAGCTTTCGTTCACAGGTCTCCTCCTACGAGCAGTACTTC.

The chain couples TRBV14 to TRBJ2-3; the D gene is possibly TRBD1 (6 bases). Germline V CDR1 and CDR2: SGHDN, FVKESK. The CDR3 sequence is 17 residues long. V lost 1 base and J lost 2, with 16 bases in between. This CDR3 is CASSQAKGVRFTDTQYF. CDR3 DNA: TGTGCCAGCAGCCAAGCCAAGGGGGTACGCTTCACAGATACGCAGTATTTT. Supplemented by reference TRBV14 and TRBJ2-3, the full variable domain reads EAGVTQFPSHSVIEKGQTVTLRCDPISGHDNLYWYRRVMGKEIKFLLHFVKESKQDESGMPNNRFLAERTGGTYSTLKVQPAELEDSGVYFCASSQAKGVRFTDTQYFGPGTRLTVL.

The V and J genes are TRBV9 and TRBJ2-5; 7 positions agree with TRBD1. CDR1 and CDR2 (germline): SGDLS, YYNGEE. The CDR3 runs to 15 residues. V was pared by 3 bases and J by 0 bases, with 5 bases of the junction left unmatched. CDR3 sequence: CASSGQGLYQETQYF. The DNA of the CDR3 is TGTGCCAGCAGCGGACAGGGTTTGTACCAAGAGACCCAGTACTTC.

This sequence joins TRBV7-2 and TRBJ2-1; 14 positions match TRBD2. The CDR3 spans 18 residues. Trimming removed 2 bases from V and 8 bases from J; junction bases left unmatched: 11. CDR1 is SGHTA, CDR2 FQGNSA, per germline. The CDR3 sequence: CASSLRIFGTSGGDEQFF. DNA for the CDR3: TGTGCCAGCAGCTTAAGGATCTTTGGGACTAGCGGGGGAGATGAGCAGTTCTTC.

The chain joins TRBV5-1 to TRBJ2-3; the D is unclear. Per germline, CDR1 SGHRS and CDR2 YFSETQ. This CDR3 comprises 13 residues. The germline V and J ends were trimmed by 4 bases and 3 bases, with 9 bases remaining between them. DNA of the CDR3: TGCGCCAGCAGCCCGGTGTATACAGATACGCAGTATTTT. It specifies CASSPVYTDTQYF.

V gene TRBV6-5 combines with J gene TRBJ1-2; TRBD1 agrees at 7 bases. CDR1 is MNHEY and CDR2 is SVGAGI in the germline V gene. The CDR3 spans 13 residues. Trimming took 7 bases from V and 3 from J; bases not matched to a gene: 5. CDR3 amino acids: CASKGTDDYGYTF. For the CDR3, the DNA is TGTGCCAGCAAGGGGACAGACGACTATGGCTACACCTTC.

The V call is TRBV6-1, the J call TRBJ2-7; 14 nucleotides agree with TRBD2. Trimming cost V 3 bases and J 6 bases; bases outside gene matches: 13. The V gene's germline CDR1 is MNHNS and CDR2 SASEGT. This CDR3 has 18 residues. CDR3: CASSDYAVRTSGGSEQYF. The CDR3 nucleotides read TGTGCCAGCAGTGACTACGCTGTTAGGACTAGCGGGGGGTCCGAGCAGTACTTC.

This clone was detected only a few times. This chain uses TRBV28 with TRBJ1-5; 8 bases agree with TRBD1. V shed 2 bases, J shed 6 bases, and the junction held 12 bases outside the gene matches. This CDR3 is 17 amino acids long. Germline lookup yields CDR1 MDHEN and CDR2 SYDVKM. The CDR3 nucleotides read TGTGCCAGCAGTTTACCGGGACAGGTGAGGACGAGTCAGCCCCAGCATTTT. It yields the protein CASSLPGQVRTSQPQHF.

The chain combines TRBV4-1 with TRBJ1-6; D uncertain. Deletions cut 0 bases from V and 10 bases from J, with 7 bases between. Per germline, CDR1 MGHRA and CDR2 YSYEKL. There are 13 residues in the CDR3. Here the CDR3 reads CASSQDLPSPLHF. The CDR3 nucleotides are TGCGCCAGCAGCCAAGATCTACCCTCACCCCTCCACTTT.

V gene TRBV18 combines with J gene TRBJ1-2; D unresolved. This CDR3 region has 13 residues. From germline, CDR1 is KGHSH and CDR2 LQKENI. V lost 3 bases to trimming and J lost 4 bases, with 9 bases between them. The CDR3 sequence is CASSPEAGYGYTF. The DNA for the CDR3 is TGTGCCAGCTCACCGGAGGCAGGCTATGGCTACACCTTC.

The CDR3 sequence is CAWSQGRGNQPQHF. CDR3 nucleotides: TGTGCCTGGAGCCAGGGCAGGGGCAATCAGCCCCAGCATTTT. V and J are TRBV30 and TRBJ1-5, with D possibly TRBD1 on 5 matching bases. The V and J ends lost 3 bases and 2 bases respectively, with 11 bases between them. The CDR3 contains 14 residues. Per germline, CDR1 GTSNPN and CDR2 SVGIG (reference sequence).

The chain links TRBV6-4 to TRBJ2-1, with 8 bases that match TRBD2. The CDR3 length is 15 residues. Germline V CDR1 and CDR2: MRHNA, SNTAGT. J lost 1 base, V lost 6 bases, and 5 bases had no gene match. This chain's CDR3 is CASSYSGGSYNEQFF. As DNA, the CDR3 is TGTGCCAGCAGCTACTCGGGGGGGTCCTACAATGAGCAGTTCTTC.

CDR3 DNA sequence: TGTGCCAGCAGCTTAGGTGTCAGGGACTTCGAAAAACTGTTTTTT. The encoded protein is CASSLGVRDFEKLFF. This sequence joins TRBV11-2 and TRBJ1-4; a possible D gene is TRBD1 (5 bases). Trimming took 1 base from V and 8 from J, leaving 14 bases between them. There are 15 residues in the CDR3. CDR1 is SGHAT, CDR2 FQNNGV, per germline.

The CDR3 here is CASSPQGVGPATNEKLFF. The DNA of the CDR3 is TGTGCCAGCAGCCCTCAGGGGGTGGGGCCTGCAACTAATGAAAAACTGTTTTTT. V usage is TRBV7-6 and J usage is TRBJ1-4, with 7 bases lining up with TRBD1. CDR3 length equals 18 residues. From germline, CDR1 is SGHVS and CDR2 FNYEAQ. The V segment lost 5 bases and the J segment 0 bases; nucleotides outside the gene matches: 12.

The J gene is TRBJ2-1, the V gene TRBV7-9; TRBD2 aligns across 8 bases. This CDR3 has 14 residues. V dropped 5 bases and J dropped 4; count of bases not matched to a gene: 4. CDR1 and CDR2 (germline): SEHNR, FQNEAQ (reference sequence). The CDR3 is CASSLTSGYNEQFF. The CDR3 DNA reads as TGTGCCAGCAGCCTCACTAGCGGTTACAATGAGCAGTTCTTC.

Only one count was recorded for this clone. The J gene is TRBJ2-1, the V gene TRBV5-1, with 7 bases aligning to TRBD2. Germline lookup yields CDR1 SGHRS and CDR2 YFSETQ. The CDR3 is 16 residues long. V shed 1 base and J 6 bases; nucleotides not matched to a gene: 10. In nucleotides, the CDR3 is TGCGCCAGCAGCTTGAAAGCGTTTCGGGAGGTCAATGAGCAGTTCTTC. This codes for CASSLKAFREVNEQFF.